The 29 T cell receptor beta chains presented below share a single source sample, sequenced in a study of OX40 agonist ivuxolimab in advanced cancers. Produced via immunoSEQ multiplex PCR; TCRdb's table is partial and in-frame only. The repertoire has about 13,000 clones, roughly two thirds of them found once; the top ten carry under 30%. The input for sequencing was CD4+ or CD8+ T cells sorted from blood, taken in a trial of the OX40 agonist ivuxolimab. Every receptor here comes from an adult with an advanced solid tumor such as melanoma, head and neck, liver or kidney cancer.

V and J are TRBV7-9 and TRBJ2-7; 8 bases fit TRBD1. The CDR3 has 16 amino acids. Unmatched junction bases numbered 13, after V lost 5 bases and J lost 4 bases. CDR1 SEHNR and CDR2 FQNEAQ come from the germline V gene (reference sequence). CDR3 DNA sequence: TGTGCCAGCAGCATCCAGACAGGGGTCCTCCTTTACGAGCAGTACTTC. It codes for CASSIQTGVLLYEQYF.

The chain combines TRBV5-6 with TRBJ2-7; D remains ambiguous. CDR1 is SGHDT and CDR2 is YYEEEE in the germline V gene. This CDR3 has 14 residues. V was trimmed by 0 bases and J by 4 bases, leaving 11 bases between them. The CDR3 loop reads CASSLGGSAYEQYF. DNA for the CDR3: TGTGCCAGCAGCTTGGGAGGATCCGCATACGAGCAGTACTTC.

The rearrangement joins TRBV2 to TRBJ2-5; maybe TRBD2 (6 bases). V gave up 2 bases and J gave up 5 bases, with 12 bases separating them. The CDR3 totals 14 residues. Per the germline V gene, CDR1 is SNHLY and CDR2 is FYNNEI. Here the CDR3 reads CASSEIQGGETQYF. The DNA for the CDR3 is TGTGCCAGCAGTGAAATCCAGGGAGGTGAGACCCAGTACTTC.

The count of this clone is one. The chain joins TRBV11-3 to TRBJ2-2; D possibly corresponds to TRBD2 (5 bases). The CDR3 loop spans 16 amino acids. Germline V gives CDR1 SGHNT, CDR2 YENEEA. V lost 2 bases and J 3 bases, leaving 13 bases between the germline ends. The CDR3 sequence: CASSLPDGVDTGELFF. Written as DNA, the CDR3 is TGTGCCAGCAGCTTACCGGACGGGGTCGACACCGGGGAGCTGTTTTTT.

The chain has TRBV9 and TRBJ1-1; D unclear. Germline assignment: CDR1 SGDLS and CDR2 YYNGEE. This CDR3 has 14 amino acids. Trimming removed 0 bases from V and 1 base from J, with 7 bases in between. This CDR3 is CASSVGAGNTEAFF. CDR3 nucleotide sequence: TGTGCCAGCAGCGTAGGCGCAGGGAACACTGAAGCTTTCTTT.

This clone has a single count. The chain couples TRBV27 to TRBJ2-5; the D gene is possibly TRBD2 (6 bases). Germline V lookup: CDR1 MNHEY, CDR2 SMNVEV (reference sequence). The CDR3 covers 14 residues. V was pared by 4 bases and J by 1 base, with 10 bases between. This chain's CDR3 is CASSSTSTQETQYF. Here the CDR3 DNA reads TGTGCCAGCAGTTCTACTAGCACCCAAGAGACCCAGTACTTC.

The chain joins TRBV28 to TRBJ2-2; D gene unclear. The CDR3 runs 13 residues. Germline values: CDR1 MDHEN, CDR2 SYDVKM. The germline V and J ends were trimmed by 0 bases and 5 bases, with 4 bases remaining between them. The CDR3 coding sequence is TGTGCCAGCAGTTTATGGGGTACCGGGGAGCTGTTTTTT. This codes for CASSLWGTGELFF.

This chain connects TRBV7-8 to TRBJ1-5; the D is unclear. Trimming stripped 1 base from V and 5 bases from J, with 6 bases between. Germline V gene lookup returns CDR1 SGHVS and CDR2 FQNEAQ. The CDR3 loop spans 13 amino acids. The DNA for the CDR3 is TGTGCCAGCAGCTTAGTGGAAGATCAGCCCCAGCATTTT. It codes for CASSLVEDQPQHF. Full variable domain (remainder filled in from reference TRBV7-8 and TRBJ1-5): GAGVSQSPRYKVAKRGQDVALRCDPISGHVSLFWYQQALGQGPEFLTYFQNEAQLDKSGLPSDRFFAERPEGSVSTLKIQRTQQEDSAVYLCASSLVEDQPQHFGDGTRLSIL.

The chain carries TRBV7-6 and TRBJ2-7, with D possibly being TRBD1 or TRBD2 (6 bases each). The ends were cut back, 3 bases at V and 4 bases at J, with 13 bases in the middle. The CDR3 is made up of 14 amino acids. The germline V gene has CDR1 SGHVS and CDR2 FNYEAQ. The CDR3 reads CASSFRGESYEQYF. CDR3 nucleotide sequence: TGTGCCAGCAGCTTTAGGGGGGAAAGTTACGAGCAGTACTTC.

The V gene is TRBV18, the J gene TRBJ2-7; TRBD2 matches 7 bases. The V gene end was trimmed by 4 bases and the J gene end by 0 bases; junction bases not matched to a gene: 9. The CDR3 consists of 16 residues. Germline assignment: CDR1 KGHSH and CDR2 LQKENI. CDR3 coding DNA: TGTGCCAGCTCACGCGTGGCGGGAGTGCTCTCCTACGAGCAGTACTTC. Encoded protein: CASSRVAGVLSYEQYF.

In its sample, this clone ranks as large (0.1 to 1%). The chain recombines TRBV18 with TRBJ2-1; the D gene is possibly TRBD1 (6 bases). Deletions cut 3 bases from V and 3 bases from J, with 9 bases between. CDR1 is KGHSH, CDR2 LQKENI, per germline. This CDR3 is built from 14 residues. The CDR3 sequence is CASSPTGFYNEQFF. Here the CDR3 DNA reads TGTGCCAGCTCACCGACAGGCTTCTACAATGAGCAGTTCTTC.

The chain employs TRBV27 and TRBJ2-1, with 7 bases matching TRBD2. Germline CDR1 reads MNHEY; CDR2 reads SMNVEV (reference sequence). CDR3 length: 15 amino acids. V shed 3 bases, J shed 0 bases, and the junction held 2 bases outside the gene matches. The CDR3 DNA sequence: TGTGCCAGCAGTTTGGGCGGGAGCTCCTACAATGAGCAGTTCTTC. Translating gives CASSLGGSSYNEQFF.

The chain employs TRBV5-4 and TRBJ2-7; TRBD1 matches at 12 bases. The CDR3 runs to 16 residues. Looked up from germline, CDR1 is SGHNT and CDR2 is YYREEE (reference sequence). The V and J ends lost 0 bases and 5 bases, in that order; junction bases with no gene match: 6. The CDR3 sequence: CASSLGLGQGADEQYF. The CDR3 DNA sequence: TGTGCCAGCAGCTTGGGTTTGGGACAGGGGGCCGACGAGCAGTACTTC.

V usage is TRBV28 and J usage is TRBJ1-1; D might be TRBD1 (5 bases). CDR3 length: 13 residues. Trimming stripped 3 bases from V and 5 bases from J, with 10 bases between. Germline V gene sequence: CDR1 MDHEN, CDR2 SYDVKM. This CDR3 reads CASSLGVRTEAFF. The CDR3 DNA is TGTGCCAGCAGTTTGGGGGTTCGGACTGAAGCTTTCTTT.

The V gene is TRBV27, the J gene TRBJ2-1, with TRBD1 matching 7 bases. J gave up 2 bases and V 5 bases, and 12 bases lay outside the gene matches. The germline CDR1 and CDR2 sequences are MNHEY and SMNVEV (reference sequence). CDR3 length: 17 residues. In DNA, the CDR3 is TGTGCCAGCAGTCCAGATCCCGGGACAGCCCCCTACAATGAGCAGTTCTTC. Its protein product is CASSPDPGTAPYNEQFF.

This sequence joins TRBV7-9 and TRBJ2-5; perhaps D is TRBD1 or TRBD2 (5 bases each). CDR3 length equals 13 residues. Germline values: CDR1 SEHNR, CDR2 FQNEAQ (reference sequence). The V end lost 6 bases, the J end lost 3 bases, and 11 bases lay between the germline ends. CDR3 sequence (DNA): TGTGCCAGCAGTTCGGGGCGAGAAGAGACCCAGTACTTC. Protein product: CASSSGREETQYF.

V usage is TRBV18 and J usage is TRBJ2-5, with D uncertain. Germline assignment: CDR1 KGHSH and CDR2 LQKENI. This CDR3 has 13 residues. With 3 bases removed from V and 4 bases from J, the gap between germline ends came to 9 bases. The CDR3 sequence: CASSPSPLETQYF. The DNA of the CDR3 is TGTGCCAGCTCACCCAGTCCCCTAGAGACCCAGTACTTC.

The chain is built from TRBV2 and TRBJ1-3, with unresolved D. V lost 6 bases and J lost 4, with 10 bases in between. This CDR3 is built from 13 residues. The germline CDR1 and CDR2 sequences are SNHLY and FYNNEI. CDR3 region: CASSIPKGNTIYF. The CDR3 DNA sequence: TGTGCCAGCAGCATACCGAAAGGAAACACCATATATTTT. Together with reference TRBV2 and TRBJ1-3, the CDR3 gives the full variable domain: EPEVTQTPSHQVTQMGQEVILRCVPISNHLYFYWYRQILGQKVEFLVSFYNNEISEKSEIFDDQFSVERPDGSNFTLKIRSTKLEDSAMYFCASSIPKGNTIYFGEGSWLTVV.

This clone was counted a few times. This chain uses TRBV7-3 with TRBJ2-3; 9 bases fit TRBD2. CDR1 is SGHTA, CDR2 FQGTGA, per germline. The CDR3 covers 17 residues. The trim removed 5 bases at V and 8 bases at J, leaving 17 bases unmatched. CDR3 region: CASSLIGLAGPPGTQYF. CDR3 sequence (DNA): TGTGCCAGCAGCCTCATCGGCCTAGCGGGGCCCCCCGGTACGCAGTATTTT.

The V call is TRBV28, the J call TRBJ2-3; D unresolved. Germline V gene lookup returns CDR1 MDHEN and CDR2 SYDVKM. This CDR3 region has 15 residues. Between the trimmed V and J ends, which lost 2 bases and 0 bases, there was a span of 9 bases. The CDR3 DNA reads TGTGCCAGCAGTTTACCACAGACTAGCACAGATACGCAGTATTTT. Its translation: CASSLPQTSTDTQYF. Full variable domain (outside the CDR3, taken from reference TRBV28 and TRBJ2-3): DVKVTQSSRYLVKRTGEKVFLECVQDMDHENMFWYRQDPGLGLRLIYFSYDVKMKEKGDIPEGYSVSREKKERFSLILESASTNQTSMYLCASSLPQTSTDTQYFGPGTRLTVL.

This chain connects TRBV7-9 to TRBJ1-2; D is ambiguous. Trimming left V 5 bases short and J 3 bases short, with 16 bases between. CDR3 length: 15 residues. Germline-derived CDR1 and CDR2 are SEHNR and FQNEAQ (reference sequence). The CDR3 DNA is TGTGCCAGCAGCGTCTCGGGTGGGGTAGACTATGGCTACACCTTC. It translates to CASSVSGGVDYGYTF.

In nucleotides, the CDR3 is TGTGCCAGCAGCCGCCTCCGTGGGACTGAAAGCTCCTACGAGCAGTACTTC. The encoded protein is CASSRLRGTESSYEQYF. This sequence joins TRBV7-2 and TRBJ2-7, with D possibly matching TRBD2 (6 bases). In germline, CDR1 is SGHTA, CDR2 FQGNSA. Trimming removed 5 bases at V and 0 bases at J, with 20 bases between. The CDR3 covers 17 residues.

This rearrangement joins TRBV11-2 to TRBJ2-7; the match to TRBD1 covers 7 bases. In germline, CDR1 is SGHAT, CDR2 FQNNGV. The CDR3 sequence is 12 residues long. Germline trimming cut 6 bases from V and 4 bases from J; bases unmatched to any gene: 3. CDR3 in amino acids: CASSSQGYEQYF. CDR3 nucleotide sequence: TGTGCCAGCAGTTCACAGGGGTACGAGCAGTACTTC.

The chain couples TRBV16 to TRBJ2-1; D possibly corresponds to TRBD2 (6 bases). Germline CDR1 KGHSY, CDR2 FQNENV. V was shortened by 1 base and J by 0 bases, with 7 bases between the two germline ends. This CDR3 comprises 15 residues. The CDR3 here is CASSQFGSSYNEQFF. The CDR3 DNA reads TGTGCCAGCAGCCAATTCGGGAGCTCCTACAATGAGCAGTTCTTC.

This chain links TRBV5-4 with TRBJ2-2; D not certain. Germline V CDR1 and CDR2: SGHNT, YYREEE (reference sequence). CDR3 length: 13 amino acids. The germline V and J ends were trimmed by 4 bases and 5 bases, with 9 bases remaining between them. The CDR3 sequence: CASSRAGTGELFF. The CDR3 nucleotides read TGTGCCAGCAGCCGGGCTGGAACCGGGGAGCTGTTTTTT.

The chain is built from TRBV7-9 and TRBJ2-5; 10 bases align to TRBD1. V gave up 6 bases and J gave up 4 bases; unmatched junction bases: 11. The CDR3 covers 16 residues. Germline lookup yields CDR1 SEHNR and CDR2 FQNEAQ (reference sequence). In DNA form, the CDR3 reads TGTGCCAGCAGTCCGGGACAGGGGTTTCGTGGAGAGACCCAGTACTTC. Its protein product is CASSPGQGFRGETQYF. Based on the CDR3 plus reference TRBV7-9 and TRBJ2-5, the full variable domain is DTGVSQNPRHKITKRGQNVTFRCDPISEHNRLYWYRQTLGQGPEFLTYFQNEAQLEKSRLLSDRFSAERPKGSFSTLEIQRTEQGDSAMYLCASSPGQGFRGETQYFGPGTRLLVL.

The chain combines TRBV9 with TRBJ2-7; D possibly uses TRBD1 or TRBD2 (5 bases each). Germline V gives CDR1 SGDLS, CDR2 YYNGEE. The V end lost 4 bases, the J end lost 2 bases, and 16 bases lay between the germline ends. This CDR3 region has 15 residues. The CDR3: CASSPSGTSTYEQYF. Written as DNA, the CDR3 is TGTGCCAGCAGCCCCTCCGGGACCTCTACCTACGAGCAGTACTTC.

V gene TRBV7-6 combines with J gene TRBJ1-2; the D is unclear. Trimming cost V 0 bases and J 8 bases, with 10 bases left between them. There are 13 residues in the CDR3. The V gene's germline CDR1 is SGHVS and CDR2 FNYEAQ. The CDR3 is CASSLAGGGGYTF. The CDR3 DNA sequence: TGTGCCAGCAGCTTAGCAGGCGGAGGGGGCTACACCTTC.

The chain carries TRBV30 and TRBJ2-7; 9 positions match TRBD1. The ends lost 5 bases at V and 2 bases at J; junction bases unmatched: 22. The germline V gene encodes CDR1 GTSNPN and CDR2 SVGIG (reference sequence). The length of the CDR3 is 19 residues. This chain's CDR3 is CAWRPQQGATPKLTYEQYF. As DNA, the CDR3 is TGTGCCTGGCGTCCTCAACAGGGGGCTACCCCTAAATTGACCTACGAGCAGTACTTC.